These 18 T cell receptor beta chains were all obtained from the same sample, sequenced in a study of shared T cell receptors in the human thymus. The table came from immunoSEQ multiplex PCR; TCRdb's copy has only in-frame clones and leaves some out. The repertoire holds approximately 580,000 clones, with 78% as singletons. The sample also formed part of further work on human thymus T cells.

Sequencing was performed on thymocytes. These receptors all stem from a boy under two years old with a congenital heart defect.

This rearrangement joins TRBV5-6 to TRBJ2-5; D is perhaps TRBD1 (7 bases). CDR1 is SGHDT, CDR2 YYEEEE, per germline. This CDR3 spans 17 amino acids. The ends were cut back, 4 bases at V and 4 bases at J, with 23 bases in the middle. DNA for the CDR3: TGTGCCAGCAGCCATGGGGCCAGGGGGGCTAGTGGAGAGACCCAGTACTTC. Encoded protein: CASSHGARGASGETQYF.

This chain connects TRBV11-2 to TRBJ2-1; TRBD2 matches at 11 bases. The CDR3 extends over 15 amino acids. The germline V gene encodes CDR1 SGHAT and CDR2 FQNNGV. Trimming took 4 bases from V and 8 from J; bases not matched to a gene: 7. The CDR3 nucleotides are TGTGCCAGCAGCTATCTAGCGGGAGGATGGGATGAGCAGTTCTTC. Protein product: CASSYLAGGWDEQFF.

V is TRBV30 and J is TRBJ2-1; 7 positions agree with TRBD1. The CDR3 spans 16 residues. J lost 1 base, V lost 2 bases, and 8 bases had no gene match. Germline CDR1 GTSNPN, CDR2 SVGIG (reference sequence). The CDR3 region has the DNA TGTGCCTGGAGTCCTCGGTTACAGGGGTCCTACAATGAGCAGTTCTTC. This gives the protein CAWSPRLQGSYNEQFF.

This clone was counted a single time. The chain recombines TRBV19 with TRBJ2-7; 8 bases are a match to TRBD2. The germline CDR1 and CDR2 sequences are LNHDA and SQIVND (reference sequence). This CDR3 is 13 amino acids long. The V gene end was trimmed by 4 bases and the J gene end by 5 bases; junction bases not matched to a gene: 4. The CDR3 here is CASSTGGLHEQYF. CDR3 coding DNA: TGTGCCAGTAGTACGGGAGGGCTGCACGAGCAGTACTTC.

The chain couples TRBV7-9 to TRBJ1-3; no definite D call. V lost 6 bases and J 9 bases, leaving 21 bases between the germline ends. CDR1 and CDR2 (germline): SEHNR, FQNEAQ (reference sequence). The CDR3 totals 15 residues. This CDR3 reads CASRRPGRLEGTIYF. CDR3 nucleotides: TGTGCCAGCAGAAGGCCGGGCAGGCTGGAGGGCACCATATATTTT.

This clone was observed a handful of times. The V call is TRBV25-1, the J call TRBJ2-7; D might be TRBD2 (6 bases). CDR1 MGHDK and CDR2 SYGVNS come from the germline V gene. V was pared by 3 bases and J by 2 bases, with 14 bases between. The CDR3 spans 15 residues. The CDR3 nucleotides read TGTGCCAGCAGTGATGGAGACGGGAGCACCTACGAGCAGTACTTC. Protein product: CASSDGDGSTYEQYF.

The rearrangement uses TRBV9 and TRBJ1-2; D gene ambiguous. V was clipped by 4 bases and J by 2 bases, with 6 bases between them. The CDR3 extends over 12 amino acids. Germline assignment: CDR1 SGDLS and CDR2 YYNGEE. The CDR3 DNA sequence: TGTGCCAGCAGCAGAGGAAACTATGGCTACACCTTC. Amino acid sequence: CASSRGNYGYTF. Together with reference TRBV9 and TRBJ1-2, the CDR3 gives the full variable domain: DSGVTQTPKHLITATGQRVTLRCSPRSGDLSVYWYQQSLDQGLQFLIQYYNGEERAKGNILERFSAQQFPDLHSELNLSSLELGDSALYFCASSRGNYGYTFGSGTRLTVV.

The V call is TRBV4-1, the J call TRBJ2-2, with a possible D match to TRBD2 (6 bases). Germline assignment: CDR1 MGHRA and CDR2 YSYEKL. Trimming took 8 bases from V and 5 from J, leaving 27 bases between them. This CDR3 contains 18 residues. As DNA, the CDR3 is TGCGCCAGCCCCCCCGCCCCAACCGGGACCCGGGGGACCGGGGAGCTGTTTTTT. Protein product: CASPPAPTGTRGTGELFF.

This rearrangement joins TRBV7-9 to TRBJ1-1; 9 nucleotides align to TRBD1. Germline V gene sequence: CDR1 SEHNR, CDR2 FQNEAQ (reference sequence). The CDR3 has 15 residues. The ends lost 4 bases at V and 1 base at J; junction bases unmatched: 4. CDR3 bases: TGTGCCAGCAGCTATGGGACAGGGCCGAACACTGAAGCTTTCTTT. Translating gives CASSYGTGPNTEAFF.

V usage is TRBV7-2 and J usage is TRBJ2-7, with 9 bases fitting TRBD2. Germline CDR1 is SGHTA and CDR2 is FQGNSA. The ends lost 5 bases at V and 6 bases at J; junction bases unmatched: 8. This CDR3 spans 14 amino acids. For the CDR3, the DNA is TGTGCCAGCAGCATTCTAGCGGGAAAAGGCGAGCAGTACTTC. Translation: CASSILAGKGEQYF.

This rearrangement joins TRBV6-5 to TRBJ1-2; 8 bases line up with TRBD1. This CDR3 is 14 amino acids long. The V and J ends lost 11 bases and 4 bases, in that order; junction bases with no gene match: 12. Germline V gene data show CDR1 as MNHEY and CDR2 as SVGAGI. The CDR3: CAPRLRTGSYGYTF. The DNA for the CDR3 is TGTGCCCCCCGCCTTAGGACAGGGTCCTATGGCTACACCTTC.

This clone was counted once. The rearrangement joins TRBV7-9 to TRBJ1-1, with D perhaps TRBD1 (6 bases). CDR1 is SEHNR, CDR2 FQNEAQ, per germline (reference sequence). The V gene lost 2 bases and the J gene lost 9 bases, with 22 bases spanning the gap. CDR3 size: 16 residues. The CDR3 DNA follows: TGTGCCAGCAGCTTAAAGAACCTCCCTCGTGGGACACAAGCTTTCTTT. This sequence encodes CASSLKNLPRGTQAFF.

The chain combines TRBV10-3 with TRBJ1-6; TRBD1 is a possible D gene (5 bases). Per the germline V gene, CDR1 is ENHRY and CDR2 is SYGVKD. This CDR3 is built from 15 residues. V was trimmed by 10 bases and J by 6 bases, leaving 19 bases between them. CDR3 residues: CATRLGQPINSPLHF. CDR3 in DNA: TGTGCCACTCGCCTGGGGCAGCCAATTAATTCACCCCTCCACTTT.

The chain is built from TRBV4-1 and TRBJ1-5, with D perhaps matching TRBD1 (5 bases). Germline assignment: CDR1 MGHRA and CDR2 YSYEKL. Trimming cost V 0 bases and J 1 base, with 13 bases left between them. This CDR3 contains 17 residues. The CDR3 DNA sequence: TGCGCCAGCAGCCAAGAAGGGACCCGGGAGAGCAATCAGCCCCAGCATTTT. Translating it yields CASSQEGTRESNQPQHF.

The J gene is TRBJ2-7, the V gene TRBV5-8; D unresolved. This CDR3 comprises 14 residues. Germline assignment: CDR1 SGHTS and CDR2 YDEGEE. The V gene lost 0 bases and the J gene lost 2 bases, with 9 bases spanning the gap. The CDR3 loop reads CASSLESATYEQYF. The DNA of the CDR3 is TGTGCCAGCAGCTTGGAGAGCGCGACCTACGAGCAGTACTTC.

This clone was observed a handful of times. The chain links TRBV19 to TRBJ2-6; 7 positions match TRBD1. Trimming removed 4 bases from V and 0 bases from J; junction bases left unmatched: 3. The CDR3 loop spans 16 amino acids. Germline assignment: CDR1 LNHDA and CDR2 SQIVND (reference sequence). CDR3 loop: CASSTGQNSGANVLTF. For the CDR3, the DNA is TGTGCCAGTAGTACGGGACAGAACTCTGGGGCCAACGTCCTGACTTTC.

This chain joins TRBV5-1 and TRBJ2-2, with 9 bases identical to TRBD2. The J segment lost 6 bases and the V segment lost 3 bases, leaving 15 bases of the junction unmatched. Per germline, CDR1 SGHRS and CDR2 YFSETQ. This CDR3 region has 18 residues. CDR3 region: CASSCQPYAGGRSGELFF. As DNA, the CDR3 is TGCGCCAGCAGCTGCCAACCCTACGCGGGAGGGCGGTCCGGGGAGCTGTTTTTT.

This clone was observed a handful of times. J is TRBJ2-5 and V is TRBV12-5; 11 bases line up with TRBD2. Germline lookup yields CDR1 LGHNT and CDR2 FRNRAP. V lost 4 bases, J lost 4 bases, and 8 bases stayed unmatched. The CDR3 covers 16 residues. The CDR3 here is CASGSPLAGGGETQYF. The DNA for the CDR3 is TGTGCTAGTGGTTCACCCCTAGCGGGAGGCGGAGAGACCCAGTACTTC. The full variable domain, completed using reference TRBV12-5 and TRBJ2-5, is DARVTQTPRHKVTEMGQEVTMRCQPILGHNTVFWYRQTMMQGLELLAYFRNRAPLDDSGMPKDRFSAEMPDATLATLKIQPSEPRDSAVYFCASGSPLAGGGETQYFGPGTRLLVL.